The rows below give T cell receptor beta chains drawn from one sample of a study of blood T cell repertoires in COVID-19. The method was immunoSEQ multiplex PCR; TCRdb's version includes in-frame clones alone and lacks a portion of them. The data show a few hundred thousand clones, 88% seen once. The sample consisted of PBMCs or T cells enriched from blood (not recorded which). Every receptor here comes from a woman in her forties who had recovered from COVID-19. Each CDR3 is given with its conserved first and last residue. A D gene is named only where the DNA matches it firmly. Size tells how often a clone was seen (once, few, many) or the class of an expanded clone, and some rows leave it out.

clone_size j_call v_call d_call cdr3_nt cdr3_aa
once TRBJ1-1 TRBV13 - TGTGCCAGCAGCATACAGGTGGCGGCTTTCTTT CASSIQVAAFF
once TRBJ1-2 TRBV7-9 - TGTGCCAGCAGCTCAGGCCGCCGGCTGACAGAGTTAGCCTATGGCTACACCTTC CASSSGRRLTELAYGYTF
- TRBJ1-2 TRBV10-3 TRBD1 TGTGCCATCAGTGGGGCTGTGGGACAGAACTATGGCTACACCTTC CAISGAVGQNYGYTF
- TRBJ2-3 TRBV18 - TGTGCCAGCTCACTGCGTAGGGAGAGATACGCAGTGGTTGAATTT CASSLRRERYAVVEF
- TRBJ1-4 TRBV7-9 TRBD1 TGTGCCAGCAGCCCCGGGACAGGTGTTAATGAAAAACTGTTTTTT CASSPGTGVNEKLFF
- TRBJ2-7 TRBV12-2 - TGTGCAAGTCGCTTAGGGTTGCGGGGGTATAAGTTCCAATGGCTAGAGGTTTACGAGCAGTACTTC CASRLGLRGYKFQWLEVYEQYF
- TRBJ2-2 TRBV3-1/TRBV3-2 - TGTGCCAGCAGCCAAGCCCCCAGCGGATTCACCGGGGAGCTGTTTTTT CASSQAPSGFTGELFF
- TRBJ1-3 TRBV5-4 - TGTGCCAGCAGCTTGAGCGGGGGAGGTAACACCATATATTTT CASSLSGGGNTIYF
- TRBJ2-5 TRBV5-4 TRBD1 TGTGCCAGCAGCTCGATACCCCGGGACAGGGGGCAGTTGGGGGAGACCCAGTACTTC CASSSIPRDRGQLGETQYF
- TRBJ1-2 TRBV6-1 - TGTGCCAGCAGTGAACGCGGATCCTATGGCTACACCTTC CASSERGSYGYTF
- TRBJ2-7 TRBV19 TRBD1 TGTGCCAGTAGTGACCCCGGGACAGCCGGCTCCTACGAGCAGTACTTC CASSDPGTAGSYEQYF
- TRBJ1-2 TRBV2 TRBD1 TGTGCCAGCAGTGAAGCGCTTAGGGACAGGAGAAATGGCTACACCTTC CASSEALRDRRNGYTF
- TRBJ1-1 TRBV19 - TGTGCCAGTAACGAGGCCATGAACACTGAAGCTTTCTTT CASNEAMNTEAFF
- TRBJ2-2 TRBV6-6 TRBD2 TGTGCCAGCCGTCCCTTAGGGACTAGCGTCAACACCGGGGAGCTGTTTTTT CASRPLGTSVNTGELFF
once TRBJ2-7 TRBV5-6 - TGTGCCAGCAGCTTGACTTACGAGCAGTACTTC CASSLTYEQYF
- TRBJ2-5 TRBV5-1 TRBD2 TGCGCCAGCAGAACGGGACTAGCGGGAGATCAAGAGACCCAGTACTTC CASRTGLAGDQETQYF
- TRBJ1-1 TRBV7-2 - TGTGCCAGCAGCTTAGACCTAAGGAACACTGAAGCTTTCTTT CASSLDLRNTEAFF
- TRBJ1-6 TRBV9 - TGTGCCAGCAGCGACGCCCGGAGCTCCTATAATTCACCCCTCCACTTT CASSDARSSYNSPLHF
- TRBJ1-1 TRBV7-2 - TGTGCCAGCAGCTTATACAGGAACACTGAAGCTTTCTTT CASSLYRNTEAFF
- TRBJ2-7 TRBV27 - TGTGCCAGCAGTTTGTATGGCGGGTTCTACGAGCAGTACTTC CASSLYGGFYEQYF
- TRBJ1-1 TRBV19 TRBD1 TGTGCCAGTAAGAGGGGGGCAGGGGGTTTGAACACTGAAGCTTTCTTT CASKRGAGGLNTEAFF
- TRBJ1-4 TRBV29-1 TRBD1 TGCAGCGCTGGGACAGGGAAGAATGAAAAACTGTTTTTT CSAGTGKNEKLFF
once TRBJ1-2 TRBV27 - TGTGCCAGCAGTTTAACGGGTAACTATGGCTACACCTTC CASSLTGNYGYTF
- TRBJ1-3 TRBV11-2 - TGTGCCAGCAACGAAAGAACAGGGTCGGGAAACACCATATATTTT CASNERTGSGNTIYF
- TRBJ2-7 TRBV21-1 - TGTGCCAGCAGCAATGAGGGTAGCGGGGGGCCTACCTACGAGCAGTACTTC CASSNEGSGGPTYEQYF
few TRBJ2-2 TRBV5-1 - TGCGCCAGCAGCTTGGGCCCTAGTACCACCGGGGAGCTGTTTTTT CASSLGPSTTGELFF
few TRBJ2-2 TRBV5-1 - TGCGCCAGCAGCTTGCAGACAGGGAACACCGGGGAGCTGTTTTTT CASSLQTGNTGELFF
- TRBJ1-3 TRBV5-8 - TGTGCCAGCAGCTTAAGAGGTGGAAACACCATATATTTT CASSLRGGNTIYF
- TRBJ2-7 TRBV18 TRBD2 TGTGCCAGCTCACCACGTCGGACTAGCGGGTTCTCCTACGAGCAGTACTTC CASSPRRTSGFSYEQYF
- TRBJ2-7 TRBV4-2 - TGTGCCAGCAGCCAAGGAACAGGGTTTCCTGTGTACGAGCAGTACTTC CASSQGTGFPVYEQYF
- TRBJ2-7 TRBV6-1 - TGTGCCAGCAGTGATCCGTTCGGGTTAAACCTGGCGCTGGGGCAGTACTTC CASSDPFGLNLALGQYF
- TRBJ2-1 TRBV10-2 TRBD1 TGCGCCAGCAGTGGGACAGGGCGGCATGAGCAGTTCTTC CASSGTGRHEQFF
few TRBJ1-2 TRBV28 TRBD1 TGTGCCAGCAGGGGACAGATGACTGGCTACACCTTC CASRGQMTGYTF
- TRBJ1-2 TRBV4-3 TRBD1 TGCGCCAGCAGCCAGGGGACAGGGGAAGGCTACACCTTC CASSQGTGEGYTF
- TRBJ1-4 TRBV15 TRBD1 TGTGCCACCAGCTACAGGGGTGAAAAACTGTTTTTT CATSYRGEKLFF
- TRBJ2-1 TRBV19 TRBD2 TGTGCCAGTAGTATAGGGACTAGCGAATACAATGAGCAGTTCTTC CASSIGTSEYNEQFF
- TRBJ2-1 TRBV5-6 TRBD2 TGTGCCAGCACCCTCTTGTTCCTGACGGGAGGGCCTTCCAATGAGCAGTTCTTC CASTLLFLTGGPSNEQFF
- TRBJ1-5 TRBV3-1/TRBV3-2 - TGTGCCAGCAGCCATGTCTCAGGAGGGGGCAATCAGCCCCAGCATTTT CASSHVSGGGNQPQHF
- TRBJ2-6 TRBV6-5 - TGTGCCAGCAGTTCCGTGGCAGGGGAGGGCGTCCTGACTTTC CASSSVAGEGVLTF
- TRBJ2-3 TRBV10-3 - TGTGCCATCAGTGAGACAGGAATAACAGATACGCAGTATTTT CAISETGITDTQYF
- TRBJ2-1 TRBV30 - TGTGCCTGGAATCAGAATGAGCAGTTCTTC CAWNQNEQFF
once TRBJ2-5 TRBV19 - TGTGCCAGTAGTATGGGAGATCATGCGACCCAGTACTTC CASSMGDHATQYF
- TRBJ1-1 TRBV20-1 - TGCAGTGCCTTGAACACTGAAGCTTTCTTT CSALNTEAFF
- TRBJ1-5 TRBV6-5 TRBD1 TGTGCCAGCAGCCCCGACAGGGGTGGTAATCAGCCCCAGCATTTT CASSPDRGGNQPQHF
few TRBJ2-3 TRBV5-4 - TGTGCCAGCAGCTTCAGCGCAGATACGCAGTATTTT CASSFSADTQYF